This TCR beta chain was recovered during a study of spatial heterogeneity in lung cancer. Study-wide context: A T cell module score from matched bulk RNA-seq correlated strongly with TCR transcript counts in tumor regions. For the average unique TCR and UMI combination, more than 8.5 occurrences appeared in raw reads.

A unique molecular identifier was carried by every single TCR cDNA molecule. TCRdb ran MiXCR on the 5' RACE reads and lists one entry per CDR3 protein. The data contain roughly 18,000 distinct CDR3 sequences, about 7% of them singletons. Findings of the study overall: Tumor mutation counts were tracked by expanded intratumoral alpha and beta TCR counts.

Time point meaning: sample taken at primary tumor resection. The input material, whole RNA from tumor, nontumor lung or frozen PBMC, was sequenced unsorted. A note on this clonotype: Its cognate antigen is unknown.

Trimming removed 7 bases from V and 1 base from J, with 13 bases in between. This CDR3 has 14 amino acids. The germline gives CDR1 SNHLY, CDR2 FYNNEI. The chain couples TRBV2 to TRBJ2-5; the D is unclear. The material sequenced was lung tumor tissue, taken at surgery. The clonotype was recovered from a female donor with early-stage non-small cell lung cancer. Here the CDR3 reads CASNSRRPQETQYF. The CDR3, as DNA: TGTGCCAGCAATAGCCGGCGACCCCAAGAGACCCAGTACTTC.